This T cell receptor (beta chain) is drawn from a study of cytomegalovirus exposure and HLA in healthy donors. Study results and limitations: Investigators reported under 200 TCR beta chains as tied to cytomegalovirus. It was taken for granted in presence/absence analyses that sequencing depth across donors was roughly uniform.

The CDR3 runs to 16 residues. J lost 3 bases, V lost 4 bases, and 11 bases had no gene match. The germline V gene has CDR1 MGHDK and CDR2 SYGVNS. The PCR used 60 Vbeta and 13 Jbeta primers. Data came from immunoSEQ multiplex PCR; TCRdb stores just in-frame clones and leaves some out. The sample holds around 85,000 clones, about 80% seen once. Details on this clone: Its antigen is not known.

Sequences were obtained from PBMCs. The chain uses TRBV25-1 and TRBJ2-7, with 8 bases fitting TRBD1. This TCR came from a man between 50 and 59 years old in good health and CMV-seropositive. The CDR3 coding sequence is TGTGCCAGCAGTGGCCGATACAGGGGGACCCACTACGAGCAGTACTTC. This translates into CASSGRYRGTHYEQYF.